This TCR beta chain emerged from a study of T cell responses to AZD1222 COVID-19 vaccine. Study information: Second doses were pooled across both intervals (about 4 or about 12 weeks). Study-wide findings and caveats: At study baseline, merely six AZD1222 recipients were seropositive. The study found Spike-specific TCR breadth and depth rose after two AZD1222 doses. Spike regions recognized by vaccine-associated CD4 TCRs spanned the protein, led by 160-218 and 743-854.

Turning to this clone: Its target is not known.

Profiling relied on immunoSEQ multiplex PCR, and the TCRdb table lists in-frame clones only, not all of them. The sample includes roughly 140,000 clones, around 88% of them seen just once. Germline lookup yields CDR1 LGHDT and CDR2 YNNKEL (reference sequence). Between the trimmed V and J ends, which lost 2 bases and 0 bases, there was a span of 14 bases. The CDR3 has 17 amino acids. The sequenced sample was peripheral blood, obtained on day 0 of AZD1222 vaccination. The chain employs TRBV3-1 (or the pseudogene TRBV3-2) and TRBJ1-3, with D possibly being TRBD1 (5 bases). The source of this sequence is an adult in good health. The CDR3 protein is CASSQFVGGDSGNTIYF. For the CDR3, the DNA is TGTGCCAGCAGCCAATTTGTTGGAGGGGACTCTGGAAACACCATATATTTT.